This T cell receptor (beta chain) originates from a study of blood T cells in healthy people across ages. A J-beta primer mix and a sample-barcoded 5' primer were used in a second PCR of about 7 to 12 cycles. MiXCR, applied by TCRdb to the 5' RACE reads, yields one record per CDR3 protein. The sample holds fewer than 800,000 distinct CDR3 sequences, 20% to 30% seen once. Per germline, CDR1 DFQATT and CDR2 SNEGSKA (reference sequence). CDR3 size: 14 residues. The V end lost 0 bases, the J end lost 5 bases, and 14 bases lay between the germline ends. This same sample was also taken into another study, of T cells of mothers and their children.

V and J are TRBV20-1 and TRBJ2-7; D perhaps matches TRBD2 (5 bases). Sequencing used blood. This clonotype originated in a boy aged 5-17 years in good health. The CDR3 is CSARDYRGSNEQYF. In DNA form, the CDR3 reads TGCAGTGCTAGAGATTATCGGGGTAGCAACGAGCAGTACTTC.